These T cell receptor beta chains were read from a single sample in a study of T cell responses to AZD1222 COVID-19 vaccine. Using immunoSEQ multiplex PCR, the repertoire was profiled, and TCRdb retains in-frame clones only, with some absent. The sample holds 130,000 to 150,000 clones, about nine tenths seen once. Sequenced material: peripheral blood, taken 28 days after the second AZD1222 dose. The receptors derive from an adult who received the AZD1222 COVID-19 vaccine. CDR3s include the opening cysteine and the closing phenylalanine or tryptophan. Fields, in order: CDR3 protein, CDR3 DNA, clone size, J gene, D gene, V gene. A D gene is named only where the DNA matches it firmly. Expanded clones get a size class; other rows say once, few or many, or leave the size out.

CASSPDRGGYGYTF | TGTGCCAGCAGCCCCGACAGGGGGGGCTATGGCTACACCTTC | once | TRBJ1-2 | TRBD1 | TRBV28
CASSLDRGDTQYF | TGTGCCAGCAGTCTGGACAGGGGAGATACGCAGTATTTT | once | TRBJ2-3 | TRBD1 | TRBV6-2/TRBV6-3
CASSVQGASGNTIYF | TGCGCCAGCAGCGTGCAAGGCGCCTCTGGAAACACCATATATTTT | . | TRBJ1-3 | . | TRBV5-1
CAISERESYNEQFF | TGTGCCATCTCAGAGCGGGAGTCCTACAATGAGCAGTTCTTC | . | TRBJ2-1 | TRBD2 | TRBV10-3
CASSLGTRQETQYF | TGTGCCAGCAGCTTAGGGACACGGCAGGAGACCCAGTACTTC | few | TRBJ2-5 | . | TRBV7-2
CLTSGRMGSTDTQYF | TGCCTTACTAGCGGGAGGATGGGGAGCACAGATACGCAGTATTTT | . | TRBJ2-3 | TRBD2 | TRBV28
CASSFGPHKTQYF | TGTGCCAGCAGTTTCGGGCCGCATAAGACCCAGTACTTC | . | TRBJ2-5 | . | TRBV28
CASSYSLMNTEAFF | TGTGCCAGCAGTTACTCCTTAATGAACACTGAAGCTTTCTTT | . | TRBJ1-1 | . | TRBV6-5
CASRPPGRAEDTQYF | TGCGCCAGCAGACCTCCCGGGAGGGCCGAAGATACGCAGTATTTT | . | TRBJ2-3 | TRBD2 | TRBV5-1
CASSLEGSGTRHTIYF | TGTGCCAGCAGCTTGGAGGGTAGCGGGACCAGGCACACCATATATTTT | once | TRBJ1-3 | . | TRBV5-6
CASSEGLAGGEYNEQFF | TGTGCCAGTAGTGAGGGACTAGCGGGCGGGGAATACAATGAGCAGTTCTTC | . | TRBJ2-1 | TRBD2 | TRBV19
CASSTTGTSSYEQYF | TGTGCCAGCAGTACCACAGGGACAAGCTCCTACGAGCAGTACTTC | . | TRBJ2-7 | . | TRBV11-2
CASSFDREMAFTTNEKLFF | TGTGCCAGCAGCTTCGACAGGGAAATGGCCTTTACAACTAATGAAAAACTGTTTTTT | . | TRBJ1-4 | TRBD1 | TRBV7-8
CASSRLAGGPTKEDTQYF | TGTGCCAGCAGTAGACTAGCGGGAGGCCCTACGAAGGAAGATACGCAGTATTTT | . | TRBJ2-3 | TRBD2 | TRBV7-9
CASRISGAGGELFF | TGTGCCAGCAGAATTAGCGGGGCCGGCGGGGAGCTGTTTTTT | . | TRBJ2-2 | TRBD2 | TRBV2
CASSEGLGNEKLFF | TGTGCCAGCAGTGAAGGCTTGGGTAATGAAAAACTGTTTTTT | . | TRBJ1-4 | . | TRBV6-1
CASSLASMTSYEQYF | TGCGCCAGCAGCTTGGCTTCGATGACCTCCTACGAGCAGTACTTC | . | TRBJ2-7 | . | TRBV5-1
CAISESVSTPGEQYF | TGTGCCATCAGTGAAAGTGTCTCAACCCCCGGGGAGCAGTACTTC | . | TRBJ2-7 | . | TRBV10-3
CAWKGPTNEKLFF | TGTGCCTGGAAGGGGCCAACTAATGAAAAACTGTTTTTT | . | TRBJ1-4 | . | TRBV30
CASSTGDRAGYTF | TGTGCCAGTAGTACAGGGGACAGGGCTGGCTACACCTTC | . | TRBJ1-2 | TRBD1 | TRBV19
CASSKTSGNEQYF | TGTGCCAGCAGCAAGACTAGCGGGAACGAGCAGTACTTC | . | TRBJ2-7 | TRBD2 | TRBV7-2
CASSFLGGAGGPLEQYF | TGTGCCAGCAGTTTCCTGGGTGGAGCGGGAGGACCCCTCGAGCAGTACTTC | . | TRBJ2-7 | TRBD2 | TRBV27
CASSFSGGMGANYGYTF | TGTGCCAGCAGCTTTAGCGGGGGTATGGGTGCTAACTATGGCTACACCTTC | few | TRBJ1-2 | . | TRBV7-2
CSVAFRGDSPLHF | TGCAGCGTTGCGTTCAGGGGTGATTCACCCCTCCACTTT | . | TRBJ1-6 | . | TRBV29-1
CASSKIETQYF | TGTGCCAGCAGTAAGATAGAGACCCAGTACTTC | . | TRBJ2-5 | . | TRBV12-3/TRBV12-4
CASSGQGGLQPQHF | TGTGCCAGCAGTGGACAGGGGGGGCTACAGCCCCAGCATTTT | . | TRBJ1-5 | TRBD1 | TRBV6-2/TRBV6-3
CASSPASGPYEQYF | TGTGCCAGCAGCCCAGCTAGCGGTCCCTACGAGCAGTACTTC | . | TRBJ2-7 | TRBD2 | TRBV7-2
CASSLSPTYEQYF | TGTGCCAGCAGTTTATCCCCTACCTACGAGCAGTACTTC | . | TRBJ2-7 | . | TRBV27
CASSFLQNTEAFF | TGTGCCAGCAGCTTTTTACAGAACACTGAAGCTTTCTTT | . | TRBJ1-1 | . | TRBV7-2
CASSPGFGNHYEQYF | TGTGCCAGCAGCCCCGGCTTTGGGAATCACTACGAGCAGTACTTC | . | TRBJ2-7 | . | TRBV14
CASSMRTVHGYTF | TGTGCCAGCAGCATGAGGACAGTTCATGGCTACACCTTC | once | TRBJ1-2 | . | TRBV5-6
CASSLGSQYPYNEQFF | TGTGCCAGCAGCTTAGGTTCCCAGTACCCCTACAATGAGCAGTTCTTC | . | TRBJ2-1 | . | TRBV7-9
CASSLSRRGGELFF | TGTGCCAGCAGTCTCTCTAGGCGTGGCGGGGAGCTGTTTTTT | . | TRBJ2-2 | . | TRBV27
CASSFAGSYNSPLHF | TGTGCCAGCAGCTTTGCGGGATCCTATAATTCACCCCTCCACTTT | . | TRBJ1-6 | . | TRBV11-2
CAWEIRGGVEAFF | TGTGCCTGGGAAATACGGGGGGGTGTTGAAGCTTTCTTT | . | TRBJ1-1 | . | TRBV30
CAWSGTDNEQFF | TGTGCCTGGAGCGGGACGGACAATGAGCAGTTCTTC | . | TRBJ2-1 | . | TRBV30
CASSYEGPVVTDNEQFF | TGTGCCAGCAGTTACGAAGGCCCCGTTGTCACGGACAATGAGCAGTTCTTC | few | TRBJ2-1 | . | TRBV6-2/TRBV6-3
CAWSVNPGEGFYGYTF | TGTGCCTGGAGTGTAAACCCGGGGGAGGGCTTCTATGGCTACACCTTC | . | TRBJ1-2 | . | TRBV30
CASSLRPGRGYTF | TGTGCCAGCAGCTTAAGGCCGGGGCGAGGCTACACCTTC | . | TRBJ1-2 | . | TRBV7-3